This record looks at one T cell receptor beta chain sequence and its context. Antigen unknown. This record comes from a study of T cell clonotyping in hematopoietic cell transplantation. With 2 bases removed from V and 0 bases from J, the gap between germline ends came to 9 bases. The germline V gene has CDR1 MNHNS and CDR2 SASEGT. This CDR3 is 15 amino acids long. Study-level findings and limits: Few recipient clonotypes overlapped donors; over 97% were de novo at given depth. After transplant, recipient diversity fell while pathologically expanded clonotypes grew through day 180.

Sequenced by immunoSEQ multiplex PCR; TCRdb stores in-frame clones only, minus some. This sample has 35,000 to 50,000 clones, with nearly 97% found just once. The TCR sequence derives from a man aged 25-45 years in good health. Some clones in this sample may be carry-over from other donors' samples. This rearrangement joins TRBV6-1 to TRBJ2-3; possible D gene TRBD1, 5 bases. The sample taken for sequencing was peripheral blood mononuclear cells. CDR3 nucleotides: TGTGCCAGCAGTGAACAGGGTACCAGCACAGATACGCAGTATTTT. This sequence encodes CASSEQGTSTDTQYF.